This T cell receptor (beta chain) is drawn from a study of blood T cells in healthy people across ages. Study context: When template switching was applied, about one barcoded beta molecule was captured per two T cells.

Study-level results: Because donor CMV status was unknown, expanded clonotype changes were possibly confounded. A roughly linear fall in TCR beta diversity per million T cells was seen with increasing age.

A sample-barcoded 5' primer and a J-beta primer mix were used in a second PCR of roughly 7 to 11 cycles. In TCRdb, the 5' RACE reads were re-called with MiXCR into one record per CDR3 protein. The data show 2 million or so distinct CDR3 sequences, about 50% seen once. The table lists this clonotype with a few counts. Its specificity is unknown. CDR1 and CDR2 (germline): SEHNR, FQNEAQ (reference sequence). CDR3 length: 15 amino acids. Trimming pared 2 bases from V and 5 bases from J, leaving 10 bases between. Samples each yielded at least 6 micrograms of total RNA. Material: blood. The sequence was collected from a woman aged 40 to 49 in good health. This chain joins TRBV7-9 and TRBJ1-6; D perhaps matches TRBD1 (5 bases). CDR3 bases: TGTGCCAGCAGCTTAATGACAGCAAATAATTCACCCCTCCACTTT. Its translation is CASSLMTANNSPLHF.